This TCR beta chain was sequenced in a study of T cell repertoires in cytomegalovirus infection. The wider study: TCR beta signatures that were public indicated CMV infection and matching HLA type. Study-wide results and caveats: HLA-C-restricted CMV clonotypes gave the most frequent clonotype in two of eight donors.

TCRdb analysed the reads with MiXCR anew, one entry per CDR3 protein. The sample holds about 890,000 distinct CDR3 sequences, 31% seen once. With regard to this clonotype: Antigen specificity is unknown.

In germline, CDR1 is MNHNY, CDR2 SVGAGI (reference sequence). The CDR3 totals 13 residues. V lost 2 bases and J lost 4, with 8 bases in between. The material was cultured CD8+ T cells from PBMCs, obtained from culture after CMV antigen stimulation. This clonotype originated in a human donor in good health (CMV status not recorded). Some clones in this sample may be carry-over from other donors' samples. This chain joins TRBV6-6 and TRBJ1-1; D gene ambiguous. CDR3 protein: CASSYTKSTEAFF. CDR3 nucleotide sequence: TGTGCCAGCAGTTACACAAAGAGCACTGAAGCTTTCTTT.